The next 32 T cell receptor beta chains were all read from a single sample in a study of PD-1 blockade in classical Hodgkin lymphoma. Time point denoted: cycle 4 day 1 (C4D1), after 5 to 7 weeks of nivolumab. Every patient relapsed after autologous stem cell transplantation, and brentuximab vedotin exposure varied. TCRdb keeps only in-frame clones here, not all; method: immunoSEQ multiplex PCR. The repertoire includes around 25,000 clones, under 85% of them detected once, and over 15% sits in the top ten. Specimen: peripheral blood mononuclear cells (PBMCs), collected before the fourth cycle of nivolumab. The receptors derive from a human donor with classical Hodgkin lymphoma.

The chain links TRBV11-3 to TRBJ1-3, with 7 bases lining up with TRBD1. Germline loops: CDR1 SGHNT, CDR2 YENEEA. Trimming removed 5 bases from V and 1 base from J; junction bases left unmatched: 5. The CDR3 covers 15 residues. The CDR3 nucleotides are TGTGCCAGCAGCCCACAGACAGGGTCTGGAAACACCATATATTTT. Protein product: CASSPQTGSGNTIYF.

V is TRBV30 and J is TRBJ1-6, with D perhaps matching TRBD1 (6 bases). V lost 1 base and J lost 4, with 11 bases in between. The V gene's germline CDR1 is GTSNPN and CDR2 SVGIG (reference sequence). The CDR3 runs 15 residues. CDR3 region: CAWSGPGAYNSPLHF. The CDR3 DNA follows: TGTGCCTGGAGTGGACCAGGGGCGTATAATTCACCCCTCCACTTT.

CDR3 amino acids: CASSFRGAGGGTGELFF. The CDR3 DNA is TGTGCCAGCAGCTTCCGAGGAGCGGGAGGAGGCACCGGGGAGCTGTTTTTT. The genes are TRBV11-3 and TRBJ2-2, with 9 bases identical to TRBD2. V was pared by 3 bases and J by 4 bases, with 9 bases of the junction left unmatched. The CDR3 spans 17 residues. The germline CDR1 and CDR2 sequences are SGHNT and YENEEA.

This clone turned up a few times. The V call is TRBV5-5, the J call TRBJ2-7; TRBD2 agrees at 12 bases. The CDR3 is 15 amino acids. The germline gives CDR1 SGHKS, CDR2 YYEKEE (reference sequence). Trimming cost V 3 bases and J 2 bases; bases outside gene matches: 3. The CDR3 loop reads CASSSLAGGPYEQYF. CDR3 bases: TGTGCCAGCAGCTCGCTAGCGGGAGGGCCCTACGAGCAGTACTTC.

The CDR3 loop reads CAITGVSTDTQYF. CDR3 DNA sequence: TGTGCCATCACAGGGGTCAGCACAGATACGCAGTATTTT. This chain uses TRBV10-3 with TRBJ2-3; TRBD1 might be the D (6 bases). V was pared by 7 bases and J by 0 bases, with 8 bases between. The CDR3 is 13 amino acids. Looked up from germline, CDR1 is ENHRY and CDR2 is SYGVKD.

A word on this clone: The CDR3 does not end in the conserved phenylalanine or tryptophan, so this is likely a read error. V usage is TRBV5-1 and J usage is TRBJ1-6; weak D call: TRBD1 (5 bases). Germline values: CDR1 SGHRS, CDR2 YFSETQ. Trimming left V 0 bases short and J 8 bases short, with 12 bases between. The CDR3 runs 15 residues. The CDR3 nucleotides are TGCGCCAGCAGCTTGGCGGGGACGGCCTATTCACCCCTCCACCTT. Its protein product is CASSLAGTAYSPLHL.

The gene calls are TRBV19 and TRBJ2-7; D might be TRBD1 (5 bases). The CDR3 consists of 14 residues. The germline V and J ends were trimmed by 4 bases and 1 base, with 11 bases remaining between them. Germline lookup yields CDR1 LNHDA and CDR2 SQIVND (reference sequence). CDR3 residues: CASSNNRRSYEQYF. The CDR3 coding sequence is TGTGCCAGTAGTAATAACAGGCGTTCCTACGAGCAGTACTTC.

The chain couples TRBV29-1 to TRBJ1-1; maybe TRBD1 (5 bases). The germline V and J ends were trimmed by 6 bases and 0 bases, with 11 bases remaining between them. This CDR3 contains 13 residues. From germline, CDR1 is SQVTM and CDR2 ANQGSEA. The CDR3 DNA is TGCAGCGTCAGCTGGGGCATGAACACTGAAGCTTTCTTT. This codes for CSVSWGMNTEAFF.

V is TRBV27 and J is TRBJ2-1, with D possibly TRBD1 on 6 matching bases. The CDR3 consists of 16 residues. V was pared by 5 bases and J by 1 base, with 15 bases between. The V gene's germline CDR1 is MNHEY and CDR2 SMNVEV (reference sequence). The chain's CDR3 is CASSPRGDLSYNEQFF. In nucleotides, the CDR3 is TGTGCCAGCAGTCCCAGGGGTGATCTATCCTACAATGAGCAGTTCTTC.

The gene calls are TRBV4-2 and TRBJ1-4; D possibly corresponds to TRBD1 (6 bases). The CDR3 runs 15 residues. V shed 4 bases and J shed 6 bases, with 15 bases lying between them. CDR1 is LGHNA, CDR2 YNFKEQ, per germline. CDR3 coding DNA: TGTGCCAGCAGCCTCGCTGGGAGGGGGGATGAAAAACTGTTTTTT. Translation gives CASSLAGRGDEKLFF.

The V call is TRBV19, the J call TRBJ1-3; D ambiguous. The V and J ends lost 4 bases and 4 bases respectively, with 11 bases between them. There are 14 residues in the CDR3. Germline V gene data show CDR1 as LNHDA and CDR2 as SQIVND (reference sequence). The CDR3: CASSTLREGNTIYF. The CDR3 DNA reads as TGTGCCAGTAGTACCCTAAGGGAAGGAAACACCATATATTTT.

This clone is categorized as medium-sized. CDR3 in DNA: TGCGCCAGCAGCTTCAAGGGTATGGATTCACCCCTCCACTTT. It is translated as CASSFKGMDSPLHF. The chain is built from TRBV4-1 and TRBJ1-6; D is ambiguous. Per the germline V gene, CDR1 is MGHRA and CDR2 is YSYEKL. This CDR3 has 14 residues. The V end was cut by 5 bases, the J end by 8 bases, with 13 bases between.

The CDR3 nucleotides are TGTGCCACCTTGGACAGGGGGCGTGAGCAGTACTTC. Protein product: CATLDRGREQYF. V gene TRBV19 combines with J gene TRBJ2-7, with 11 bases matching TRBD1. Unmatched junction bases numbered 6, after V lost 10 bases and J lost 7 bases. CDR1 is LNHDA, CDR2 SQIVND, per germline (reference sequence). The CDR3 has 12 residues.

The chain uses TRBV4-1 and TRBJ1-3, with 8 bases matching TRBD1. This CDR3 spans 15 amino acids. CDR1 is MGHRA, CDR2 YSYEKL, per germline. V lost 0 bases and J lost 4; bases outside the gene matches: 2. This CDR3 is CASSQDNRGGNTIYF. The CDR3 DNA follows: TGCGCCAGCAGCCAAGATAACAGGGGGGGAAACACCATATATTTT.

This clone has a handful of counts. This sequence joins TRBV4-1 and TRBJ2-5; no reliable D call. V lost 1 base, J lost 1 base, and 13 bases lay in between. CDR1 is MGHRA and CDR2 is YSYEKL in the germline V gene. The CDR3 consists of 16 residues. CDR3 in amino acids: CASSQGVLPGQETQYF. As DNA, the CDR3 is TGCGCCAGCAGCCAAGGGGTACTCCCGGGCCAAGAGACCCAGTACTTC.

The chain has TRBV5-1 and TRBJ1-2; possibly TRBD1 for D (6 bases). The CDR3 contains 13 residues. Germline V lookup: CDR1 SGHRS, CDR2 YFSETQ. Trimming cost V 0 bases and J 4 bases, with 7 bases left between them. The CDR3 loop is CASSLDRVYGYTF. The CDR3 DNA sequence: TGCGCCAGCAGCTTGGACAGGGTCTATGGCTACACCTTC.

V and J are TRBV18 and TRBJ1-3, with D possibly matching TRBD1 (5 bases). V was cut by 3 bases and J by 0 bases, with 9 bases left in between. The CDR3 covers 15 residues. CDR1 is KGHSH, CDR2 LQKENI, per germline. Written as DNA, the CDR3 is TGTGCCAGCTCACCCGACAGCGTCTCTGGAAACACCATATATTTT. It codes for CASSPDSVSGNTIYF.

The genes are TRBV4-2 and TRBJ1-2; 7 bases are shared with TRBD1. Germline loops: CDR1 LGHNA, CDR2 YNFKEQ. After removal of 2 bases from V and 8 bases from J, the junction contained 11 bases not matched to a gene. CDR3 size: 15 residues. CDR3 nucleotide sequence: TGTGCCAGCAGCCAAAATACAGGGGAGTCTACGGGCTACACCTTC. Amino acid sequence: CASSQNTGESTGYTF.

This clone was detected a few times. This sequence joins TRBV29-1 and TRBJ1-2, with 7 bases lining up with TRBD1. Germline V CDR1 and CDR2: SQVTM, ANQGSEA. V gave up 3 bases and J gave up 0 bases; unmatched junction bases: 4. The CDR3 sequence is 14 residues long. CDR3: CSVDGGTANYGYTF. CDR3 nucleotides: TGCAGCGTTGACGGGGGGACAGCTAACTATGGCTACACCTTC.

This sequence joins TRBV2 and TRBJ1-2, with D tentatively TRBD1 (6 bases). V was clipped by 4 bases and J by 7 bases, with 16 bases between them. Germline CDR1 SNHLY, CDR2 FYNNEI. The CDR3 is 14 residues long. In DNA, the CDR3 is TGTGCCAGCAGTGTTTTGGGGGCAAAGGGTGGCTACACCTTC. This encodes CASSVLGAKGGYTF. The full variable domain, completed using reference TRBV2 and TRBJ1-2, is EPEVTQTPSHQVTQMGQEVILRCVPISNHLYFYWYRQILGQKVEFLVSFYNNEISEKSEIFDDQFSVERPDGSNFTLKIRSTKLEDSAMYFCASSVLGAKGGYTFGSGTRLTVV.

The chain combines TRBV5-4 with TRBJ1-4; 8 bases are a match to TRBD1. The CDR3 has 14 amino acids. V lost 2 bases and J lost 8; bases outside the gene matches: 5. Germline CDR1 SGHNT, CDR2 YYREEE (reference sequence). CDR3 DNA: TGTGCCAGCAGCTTCGGACAGGGATTCGAAAAACTGTTTTTT. Amino acids: CASSFGQGFEKLFF.

V usage is TRBV30 and J usage is TRBJ2-3; D is unresolved. V lost 0 bases, J lost 2 bases, and 9 bases lay in between. This CDR3 has 14 residues. The V gene's germline CDR1 is GTSNPN and CDR2 SVGIG (reference sequence). The DNA of the CDR3 is TGTGCCTGGAGTGTCCCCCGACCCACAGATACGCAGTATTTT. Protein: CAWSVPRPTDTQYF.

This sequence joins TRBV21-1 and TRBJ2-5; the DNA was not compared with TRBD1, the D call given in the table. The J call is uncertain, as TRBJ2-7 better fits the DNA end. TRBV21-1 is shown as a pseudogene. The CDR3 runs to 13 residues. As DNA, the CDR3 is TGTGCCAGACCAACAGGGCTCTCCTACGAGCAGTACTTC. Translated, it gives CARPTGLSYEQYF.

This clone was seen a single time. CDR3 DNA: TGTGCCAGCAGCGAAGGGGGCGGGTATGGCTACACCTTC. Its translation: CASSEGGGYGYTF. The V call is TRBV5-4, the J call TRBJ1-2; 7 bases are shared with TRBD1. Germline V CDR1 and CDR2: SGHNT, YYREEE (reference sequence). Trimming cost V 4 bases and J 5 bases; bases outside gene matches: 5. The CDR3 spans 13 residues.

V and J are TRBV20-1 and TRBJ1-2, with D perhaps TRBD1 (5 bases). V shed 4 bases and J shed 7 bases, with 7 bases lying between them. This CDR3 comprises 10 residues. The germline V gene encodes CDR1 DFQATT and CDR2 SNEGSKA (reference sequence). The CDR3 bases are TGCAGTGCTACAGGGTTTGGCTACACCTTC. As protein: CSATGFGYTF.

This sequence joins TRBV2 and TRBJ1-2; 10 positions agree with TRBD1. Germline V gene data show CDR1 as SNHLY and CDR2 as FYNNEI. The CDR3 is 13 amino acids. The ends lost 7 bases at V and 7 bases at J; junction bases unmatched: 6. The CDR3 DNA reads TGTGCCAGCATAGGGACAGGGGAGCCTGGCTACACCTTC. Its translation: CASIGTGEPGYTF. The whole variable domain, filled in from reference TRBV2 and TRBJ1-2, reads EPEVTQTPSHQVTQMGQEVILRCVPISNHLYFYWYRQILGQKVEFLVSFYNNEISEKSEIFDDQFSVERPDGSNFTLKIRSTKLEDSAMYFCASIGTGEPGYTFGSGTRLTVV.

This clone appeared a single time. The rearrangement joins TRBV7-3 to TRBJ2-1; TRBD2 might be the D (5 bases). The V end lost 3 bases, the J end lost 0 bases, and 9 bases lay between the germline ends. This CDR3 region has 15 residues. Germline CDR1 reads SGHTA; CDR2 reads FQGTGA. DNA for the CDR3: TGTGCCAGCAGCTTTTCCGCGGGCTCCTACAATGAGCAGTTCTTC. It codes for CASSFSAGSYNEQFF. The variable domain in full, with the rest retrieved from reference TRBV7-3 and TRBJ2-1, is GAGVSQTPSNKVTEKGKYVELRCDPISGHTALYWYRQSLGQGPEFLIYFQGTGAADDSGLPNDRFFAVRPEGSVSTLKIQRTERGDSAVYLCASSFSAGSYNEQFFGPGTRLTVL.

This sequence joins TRBV4-3 and TRBJ1-2; a weak D match, TRBD1 (5 bases). Trimming took off 0 bases at V and 3 bases at J, with 8 bases between the two ends. Germline V gene data show CDR1 as LGHNA and CDR2 as YSLEER. The CDR3 is 14 residues long. Written as DNA, the CDR3 is TGCGCCAGCAGCCAAGATCGCAGGGACTATGGCTACACCTTC. Amino acids: CASSQDRRDYGYTF.

This clone was observed a handful of times. J is TRBJ2-1 and V is TRBV7-9; a weak D match, TRBD2 (5 bases). With 5 bases removed from V and 7 bases from J, the gap between germline ends came to 12 bases. This CDR3 is 13 amino acids long. Germline V gene sequence: CDR1 SEHNR, CDR2 FQNEAQ (reference sequence). The CDR3 DNA is TGTGCCAGCAGCCGGACTGGGCCAAATGAGCAGTTCTTC. As protein: CASSRTGPNEQFF.

This chain joins TRBV14 and TRBJ2-7; D gene unclear. The CDR3 covers 17 residues. Trimming took 0 bases from V and 0 from J, leaving 15 bases between them. CDR1 and CDR2 from the germline V gene are SGHDN and FVKESK. The CDR3 coding sequence is TGTGCCAGCAGCCAAGATCTAAGTCCCGGTTACTCCTACGAGCAGTACTTC. This sequence encodes CASSQDLSPGYSYEQYF.

V usage is TRBV7-2 and J usage is TRBJ2-5, with a tentative D call TRBD1 (5 bases). The CDR3 is 14 residues long. Trimming cost V 0 bases and J 3 bases, with 8 bases left between them. CDR1 is SGHTA and CDR2 is FQGNSA in the germline V gene. The CDR3 spells CASSLAVTEETQYF. CDR3 coding DNA: TGTGCCAGCAGCTTAGCGGTGACAGAAGAGACCCAGTACTTC.

The chain recombines TRBV5-4 with TRBJ2-1; tentative D call: TRBD1 (6 bases). The CDR3 sequence is 15 residues long. The V gene's germline CDR1 is SGHNT and CDR2 YYREEE (reference sequence). The germline V and J ends were trimmed by 7 bases and 3 bases, with 17 bases remaining between them. The CDR3 here is CASRQERGFYNEQFF. CDR3 DNA sequence: TGTGCCAGCCGCCAAGAGAGGGGGTTCTACAATGAGCAGTTCTTC.